One sample yielded the 28 T cell receptor beta chains listed below, sequenced in a study of blood T cell repertoires in COVID-19. TCRdb's table, derived via immunoSEQ multiplex PCR, lists solely in-frame clones and lacks some. The sample has 120,000 or so clones; about 70% are singletons. Sequencing used peripheral blood. These receptors came from a man aged 60 to 75 with acute or convalescent COVID-19.

The V call is TRBV4-2, the J call TRBJ2-6, with TRBD1 identical over 7 bases. The CDR3 has 17 residues. J gave up 1 base and V 1 base, and 4 bases lay outside the gene matches. Germline CDR1 and CDR2: LGHNA and YNFKEQ. The DNA of the CDR3 is TGTGCCAGCAGCCAAGCACAGGGGAAGTCTGGGGCCAACGTCCTGACTTTC. This encodes CASSQAQGKSGANVLTF.

CDR3 in amino acids: CASSRVGQGVIRYHQPQHF. CDR3 DNA sequence: TGTGCCAGCAGTAGGGTGGGACAGGGGGTGATCCGCTACCATCAGCCCCAGCATTTT. The chain is built from TRBV6-2 or TRBV6-3 and TRBJ1-5; TRBD1 matches at 11 bases. Germline V gives CDR1 MNHEY, CDR2 SVGEGT. The CDR3 sequence is 19 residues long. V shed 5 bases, J shed 5 bases, and the junction held 17 bases outside the gene matches.

The chain combines TRBV19 with TRBJ1-1; D possibly corresponds to TRBD1 (6 bases). The V end was cut by 5 bases, the J end by 3 bases, with 10 bases between. In germline, CDR1 is LNHDA, CDR2 SQIVND (reference sequence). CDR3 length: 13 amino acids. CDR3 amino acids: CASSDRIHTEAFF. Here the CDR3 DNA reads TGTGCCAGTAGTGACAGGATTCACACTGAAGCTTTCTTT.

The chain employs TRBV12-3 or TRBV12-4 and TRBJ2-7; tentative D call: TRBD2 (6 bases). V was clipped by 6 bases and J by 0 bases, with 9 bases between them. The CDR3 consists of 13 residues. CDR3 nucleotides: TGTGCCAGCAGCCCCGGGGGCTCCTACGAGCAGTACTTC. This translates into CASSPGGSYEQYF.

The chain carries TRBV5-6 and TRBJ2-7; D is unclear. Germline values: CDR1 SGHDT, CDR2 YYEEEE. The CDR3 totals 14 residues. Trimming left V 0 bases short and J 2 bases short, with 9 bases between. This chain's CDR3 is CASSLGIATYEQYF. As DNA, the CDR3 is TGTGCCAGCAGCTTGGGGATAGCAACCTACGAGCAGTACTTC.

The CDR3: CASSIAGGPRREQFF. The CDR3 DNA is TGTGCCAGTAGTATAGCGGGAGGGCCCAGGAGGGAGCAGTTCTTC. J is TRBJ2-1 and V is TRBV19, with 8 bases fitting TRBD2. Trimming removed 1 base from V and 10 bases from J; junction bases left unmatched: 9. The CDR3 spans 15 residues. Germline loops: CDR1 LNHDA, CDR2 SQIVND (reference sequence).

The rearrangement uses TRBV14 and TRBJ2-1; TRBD2 aligns across 8 bases. This CDR3 has 15 amino acids. CDR1 and CDR2 from the germline V gene are SGHDN and FVKESK. V lost 4 bases to trimming and J lost 3 bases; unmatched junction nucleotides: 5. CDR3 protein: CASSLSLAGYNEQFF. The DNA for the CDR3 is TGTGCCAGCAGCCTTTCCCTAGCGGGCTACAATGAGCAGTTCTTC.

J is TRBJ2-3 and V is TRBV6-5; 7 nucleotides line up with TRBD1. The germline V gene encodes CDR1 MNHEY and CDR2 SVGAGI. Trimming took 6 bases from V and 4 from J; bases not matched to a gene: 7. This CDR3 comprises 14 residues. The CDR3, as DNA: TGTGCCAGCAGGTACAGGGGTTCTGCAGATACGCAGTATTTT. Translated: CASRYRGSADTQYF.

The chain is built from TRBV10-1 and TRBJ2-3; 7 bases are shared with TRBD2. V was pared by 11 bases and J by 5 bases, with 10 bases of the junction left unmatched. The CDR3 loop spans 13 amino acids. Germline V gives CDR1 WNHNN, CDR2 SYGVQD (reference sequence). The CDR3 sequence is CARGVRAKDTQYF. The CDR3 DNA reads as TGCGCCCGGGGGGTGAGGGCGAAAGATACGCAGTATTTT.

This chain links TRBV7-9 with TRBJ2-1, with 7 positions matching TRBD2. V shed 6 bases, J shed 5 bases, and the junction held 7 bases outside the gene matches. The length of the CDR3 is 14 residues. The germline V gene has CDR1 SEHNR and CDR2 FQNEAQ (reference sequence). CDR3 loop: CASSGGGRDNEQFF. In nucleotides, the CDR3 is TGTGCCAGCAGTGGGGGAGGGAGGGACAATGAGCAGTTCTTC.

This clone was counted a single time. The chain has TRBV6-5 and TRBJ1-1; 7 bases are shared with TRBD1. J was trimmed by 6 bases and V by 3 bases; bases with no gene match: 7. This CDR3 has 14 amino acids. Germline values: CDR1 MNHEY, CDR2 SVGAGI. CDR3 amino acids: CASSYGIGTAEAFF. The CDR3 DNA reads TGTGCCAGCAGTTATGGGATTGGGACAGCTGAAGCTTTCTTT.

The V call is TRBV3-1 (or the pseudogene TRBV3-2), the J call TRBJ2-4, with D perhaps matching TRBD2 (6 bases). CDR1 and CDR2 from the germline V gene are LGHDT and YNNKEL (reference sequence). V gave up 7 bases and J gave up 7 bases, with 8 bases separating them. CDR3 length: 11 residues. The chain's CDR3 is CASKGGNIQYF. The CDR3 DNA is TGTGCCAGCAAAGGAGGGAACATTCAGTACTTC.

The chain combines TRBV9 with TRBJ2-5; TRBD1 agrees at 8 bases. V was clipped by 3 bases and J by 1 base; unmatched bases: 5. The length of the CDR3 is 15 residues. Germline CDR1 SGDLS, CDR2 YYNGEE. The CDR3 sequence: CASSARQGPQETQYF. Here the CDR3 DNA reads TGTGCCAGCAGCGCCCGACAGGGGCCCCAAGAGACCCAGTACTTC.

The rearrangement joins TRBV11-3 to TRBJ2-5, with 10 bases matching TRBD1. V lost 5 bases to trimming and J lost 5 bases; unmatched junction nucleotides: 14. CDR1 and CDR2 (germline): SGHNT, YENEEA. The CDR3 length is 17 residues. Here the CDR3 reads CASSPNLGTGVRETQYF. The CDR3 bases are TGTGCCAGCAGCCCTAACCTTGGGACAGGGGTAAGGGAGACCCAGTACTTC. Full variable domain (rest looked up from reference TRBV11-3 and TRBJ2-5): EAGVVQSPRYKIIEKKQPVAFWCNPISGHNTLYWYLQNLGQGPELLIRYENEEAVDDSQLPKDRFSAERLKGVDSTLKIQPAELGDSAVYLCASSPNLGTGVRETQYFGPGTRLLVL.

The chain uses TRBV10-1 and TRBJ2-1; 7 bases map to TRBD2. The CDR3 is 16 amino acids. Trimming cost V 3 bases and J 7 bases; bases outside gene matches: 12. Per the germline V gene, CDR1 is WNHNN and CDR2 is SYGVQD (reference sequence). In nucleotides, the CDR3 is TGCGCCAGCAGTGACCCGGGACTACGGGGATGGAATGAGCAGTTCTTC. It encodes CASSDPGLRGWNEQFF.

The V call is TRBV6-5, the J call TRBJ1-1; 8 nucleotides line up with TRBD1. Germline loops: CDR1 MNHEY, CDR2 SVGAGI. The CDR3 covers 14 residues. The trim removed 5 bases at V and 3 bases at J, leaving 5 bases unmatched. The DNA for the CDR3 is TGTGCCAGCAGTCCTAACAGGGGGGACACTGAAGCTTTCTTT. Protein sequence: CASSPNRGDTEAFF.

The gene calls are TRBV5-5 and TRBJ1-1, with D possibly TRBD1 on 6 matching bases. Germline loops: CDR1 SGHKS, CDR2 YYEKEE (reference sequence). V was clipped by 2 bases and J by 4 bases, with 12 bases between them. This CDR3 is built from 14 residues. The CDR3, as DNA: TGTGCCAGCAGCTTTCTACAGGGAATCACTGAAGCTTTCTTT. Its protein product is CASSFLQGITEAFF.

The chain recombines TRBV14 with TRBJ1-4; D is perhaps TRBD1 (6 bases). The CDR3 consists of 17 residues. The germline V and J ends were trimmed by 3 bases and 0 bases, with 14 bases remaining between them. CDR1 is SGHDN, CDR2 FVKESK, per germline. The CDR3 DNA reads as TGTGCCAGCAGCCAGTCTTGGGGGCCAGCAACTAATGAAAAACTGTTTTTT. Translation gives CASSQSWGPATNEKLFF.

This chain links TRBV9 with TRBJ2-6, with a tentative D call TRBD1 (6 bases). Trimming stripped 4 bases from V and 4 bases from J, with 15 bases between. Germline V gene sequence: CDR1 SGDLS, CDR2 YYNGEE. This CDR3 has 16 residues. The CDR3 loop is CASSQANRVGANVLTF. CDR3 sequence (DNA): TGTGCCAGCAGCCAGGCGAACAGGGTCGGGGCCAACGTCCTGACTTTC.

This chain links TRBV11-3 with TRBJ1-4; D uncertain. Germline CDR1 is SGHNT and CDR2 is YENEEA. This CDR3 contains 15 residues. V lost 0 bases and J 11 bases, leaving 16 bases between the germline ends. The DNA for the CDR3 is TGTGCCAGCAGCTTAGATAGCGGAACGGGCACCAAACTGTTTTTT. This encodes CASSLDSGTGTKLFF.

CDR3 nucleotides: TGTGCCAGCAGCCCGAGGGGGTCGGATGAGCAGTTCTTC. Amino acid sequence: CASSPRGSDEQFF. The genes are TRBV12-3 or TRBV12-4 and TRBJ2-1; D might be TRBD1 (6 bases). Between the trimmed V and J ends, which lost 6 bases and 8 bases, there was a span of 14 bases. The CDR3 loop spans 13 amino acids.

The chain is built from TRBV2 and TRBJ1-4, with 10 bases identical to TRBD1. The trim removed 8 bases at V and 5 bases at J, leaving 5 bases unmatched. The length of the CDR3 is 14 residues. Germline-derived CDR1 and CDR2 are SNHLY and FYNNEI. CDR3: CASAPGQGNEKLFF. The DNA for the CDR3 is TGTGCCAGCGCCCCGGGACAGGGGAATGAAAAACTGTTTTTT.

The chain combines TRBV4-1 with TRBJ1-2; tentatively, D is TRBD1 (5 bases). This CDR3 region has 18 residues. V lost 5 bases and J 4 bases, leaving 26 bases between the germline ends. Germline CDR1 and CDR2: MGHRA and YSYEKL. CDR3 DNA sequence: TGCGCCAGCAGCAGAACCGGGAGGAGGATCCAGAGGGGCTATGGCTACACCTTC. Its translation: CASSRTGRRIQRGYGYTF.

V and J are TRBV6-5 and TRBJ1-2; TRBD1 matches at 7 bases. Trimming cost V 8 bases and J 7 bases; bases outside gene matches: 10. The CDR3 loop spans 13 amino acids. In germline, CDR1 is MNHEY, CDR2 SVGAGI. This CDR3 is CASQPQGSLGYTF. In DNA form, the CDR3 reads TGTGCCAGCCAACCACAGGGGTCACTTGGCTACACCTTC.

The genes are TRBV15 and TRBJ2-2, with 7 bases matching TRBD2. The CDR3 has 14 amino acids. V was pared by 5 bases and J by 2 bases, with 2 bases of the junction left unmatched. The germline gives CDR1 LNHNV, CDR2 YYDKDF (reference sequence). The CDR3 DNA sequence: TGTGCCACCAGCCCGGGACTAAACACCGGGGAGCTGTTTTTT. Translated, it gives CATSPGLNTGELFF.

This clone was recorded a few times. The CDR3 DNA reads as TGCAGCGTTGAACCCCGGGAGGAAAGTGAGCAGTTCTTC. It is translated as CSVEPREESEQFF. The chain uses TRBV29-1 and TRBJ2-1, with TRBD2 matching over 7 bases. The CDR3 is 13 residues long. CDR1 and CDR2 from the germline V gene are SQVTM and ANQGSEA. After removal of 2 bases from V and 9 bases from J, the junction contained 7 bases not matched to a gene.

This chain uses TRBV12-3 or TRBV12-4 with TRBJ1-6; tentative D call: TRBD1 (5 bases). The CDR3 is made up of 13 amino acids. The V gene lost 6 bases and the J gene lost 7 bases, with 10 bases spanning the gap. In DNA form, the CDR3 reads TGTGCCAGCAGCCCAAGGGGAAATTCACCCCTCCACTTT. This gives the protein CASSPRGNSPLHF.

The V call is TRBV12-5, the J call TRBJ2-3; 7 bases agree with TRBD2. J lost 2 bases, V lost 7 bases, and 6 bases had no gene match. Germline V gene lookup returns CDR1 LGHNT and CDR2 FRNRAP. The CDR3 length is 14 residues. CDR3 amino acids: CASAWREFTDTQYF. The CDR3 DNA reads TGTGCTAGTGCGTGGCGGGAGTTCACAGATACGCAGTATTTT.